Shown below are 10 T cell receptor beta chains from a single sample sequenced in a study of blood T cells in healthy people across ages. A second about 7 to 11 cycle PCR used barcoded and J-beta primers. TCRdb redid the calling of the 5' RACE reads with MiXCR, one entry per CDR3 protein. This table has 1,300,000 or so distinct CDR3 sequences, roughly 60% appearing once. The source material was blood. These receptors all stem from a man younger than 35 in good health.

This chain's CDR3 is CASSSDGAWGEAFF. DNA for the CDR3: TGTGCCAGCAGTTCGGACGGAGCCTGGGGTGAAGCTTTCTTT. The chain employs TRBV6-5 and TRBJ1-1; D uncertain. The length of the CDR3 is 14 residues. The germline CDR1 and CDR2 sequences are MNHEY and SVGAGI. V was pared by 4 bases and J by 7 bases, with 16 bases between.

The chain combines TRBV5-6 with TRBJ1-2, with D unclear. This CDR3 contains 16 residues. Germline V lookup: CDR1 SGHDT, CDR2 YYEEEE. Trimming stripped 2 bases from V and 5 bases from J, with 19 bases between. The DNA for the CDR3 is TGTGCCAGCAGCTTTTTTAATCCGGGTGCCGTGTATGGCTACACCTTC. Its protein is CASSFFNPGAVYGYTF. The complete variable domain, with remaining parts taken from reference TRBV5-6 and TRBJ1-2, reads DAGVTQSPTHLIKTRGQQVTLRCSPKSGHDTVSWYQQALGQGPQFIFQYYEEEERQRGNFPDRFSGHQFPNYSSELNVNALLLGDSALYLCASSFFNPGAVYGYTFGSGTRLTVV.

The J gene is TRBJ2-7, the V gene TRBV7-2; D is perhaps TRBD1 (6 bases). Germline V gene lookup returns CDR1 SGHTA and CDR2 FQGNSA. Trimming took off 4 bases at V and 0 bases at J, with 13 bases between the two ends. CDR3 length equals 15 residues. The CDR3 DNA is TGTGCCAGCAGCTCAGACAGGTATCCCTCCTACGAGCAGTACTTC. Translated, it gives CASSSDRYPSYEQYF.

This clonotype has more than one count but fewer than ten. This chain joins TRBV20-1 and TRBJ2-7, with TRBD1 matching over 7 bases. The CDR3 spans 14 residues. Germline V gene data show CDR1 as DFQATT and CDR2 as SNEGSKA (reference sequence). V gave up 7 bases and J gave up 3 bases; unmatched junction bases: 12. The CDR3 sequence: CSGLPGTEIYEQYF. The CDR3 DNA sequence: TGCAGTGGTTTGCCCGGGACAGAAATCTACGAGCAGTACTTC.

V usage is TRBV12-3 or TRBV12-4 and J usage is TRBJ2-5; possibly TRBD1 for D (6 bases). The end of the DNA fits TRBJ2-7 better, so the J call may be wrong. This CDR3 has 13 amino acids. The CDR3 coding sequence is TGTGCCAGCAGTTTAGTACGAGGGGGCGAGCAGTACTTC. It encodes CASSLVRGGEQYF.

This clonotype has just a few counts. V is TRBV20-1 and J is TRBJ2-7; 8 bases map to TRBD1. The CDR3 has 15 amino acids. The germline CDR1 and CDR2 sequences are DFQATT and SNEGSKA (reference sequence). V shed 0 bases and J 4 bases; nucleotides not matched to a gene: 8. The CDR3 DNA is TGCAGTGCTAGAGACCCCCGGACAGGGTTGTACGAGCAGTACTTC. Translation: CSARDPRTGLYEQYF.

The genes are TRBV4-1 and TRBJ1-1; TRBD1 agrees at 8 bases. J gave up 0 bases and V 2 bases, and 17 bases lay outside the gene matches. CDR3 length: 20 residues. Germline V gene sequence: CDR1 MGHRA, CDR2 YSYEKL. CDR3 loop: CASSQQNWTGIWVLNTEAFF. The CDR3 DNA is TGCGCCAGCAGCCAACAAAACTGGACAGGGATATGGGTCCTGAACACTGAAGCTTTCTTT.

This clonotype was detected a few times. This chain links TRBV6-2 or TRBV6-3 with TRBJ2-1, with no clear D. This CDR3 is 12 amino acids long. Trimming shortened V by 10 bases and J by 6 bases, and 13 bases separated the two germline ends. CDR1 and CDR2 from the germline V gene are MNHEY and SVGEGT. CDR3 residues: CATYSGINEQFF. The CDR3 DNA is TGTGCCACATACTCGGGTATCAATGAGCAGTTCTTC.

V and J are TRBV5-1 and TRBJ2-1; the match to TRBD2 covers 11 bases. The V and J ends lost 0 bases and 11 bases, in that order; junction bases with no gene match: 7. This CDR3 spans 15 amino acids. Germline assignment: CDR1 SGHRS and CDR2 YFSETQ. The CDR3, as DNA: TGCGCCAGCAGCTTGGATATAGCGGGGGGGCTACAGCAGTTCTTC. Amino acids: CASSLDIAGGLQQFF.

The sample holds a few counts of this clonotype. CDR3 in amino acids: CASSSSGVGYTF. The CDR3 bases are TGTGCCAGCAGTTCATCAGGGGTTGGCTACACCTTC. V gene TRBV27 combines with J gene TRBJ1-2, with D tentatively TRBD1 (6 bases). Looked up from germline, CDR1 is MNHEY and CDR2 is SMNVEV (reference sequence). CDR3 size: 12 residues. The V gene lost 4 bases and the J gene lost 7 bases, with 10 bases spanning the gap.